These T cell receptor beta chains were read from a single sample in a study of OX40 agonist ivuxolimab in advanced cancers. Data came from immunoSEQ multiplex PCR; TCRdb stores just in-frame clones and leaves some out. The table records some 100,000 clones, approximately 94% of them present only once. This specimen consisted of CD4+ or CD8+ T cells sorted from blood, obtained in a trial of the OX40 agonist ivuxolimab. The receptors were gathered from an adult with an advanced solid tumor such as melanoma, head and neck, liver or kidney cancer. Both conserved end residues are part of each CDR3. D genes are given only for firm matches. Not all rows give a size; the values are once, few, many and, for expanded clones, a class.

>TRBJ2-7|once|NA|TRBV5-6
CASSLGPGRENYEQYF
TGTGCCAGCAGCTTGGGACCCGGACGGGAAAACTACGAGCAGTACTTC
>TRBJ1-1|NA|NA|TRBV28
CASSFLPTLEITEAFF
TGTGCCAGCAGTTTCCTCCCCACCCTCGAGATTACTGAAGCTTTCTTT
>TRBJ2-7|NA|TRBD2|TRBV13
CATSTSGDYEQYF
TGTGCCACCTCAACTAGCGGCGACTACGAGCAGTACTTC
>TRBJ1-1|NA|TRBD1|TRBV7-8
CASSLTGGTEAFF
TGTGCCAGCAGCCTAACAGGGGGCACTGAAGCTTTCTTT
>TRBJ2-2|NA|NA|TRBV27
CAARGSGELFF
TGTGCCGCTCGGGGGTCCGGGGAGCTGTTTTTT
>TRBJ2-7|NA|NA|TRBV10-2
CASSESPGVADEQYF
TGCGCCAGCAGTGAGTCCCCAGGGGTGGCAGACGAGCAGTACTTC
>TRBJ2-7|NA|TRBD2|TRBV19
CASSTGGRGYEQYF
TGTGCCAGTAGTACCGGAGGGAGGGGATACGAGCAGTACTTC
>TRBJ2-7|NA|TRBD1|TRBV5-6
CASSLGTASYEQYF
TGTGCCAGCAGCTTAGGGACAGCGTCTTACGAGCAGTACTTC
>TRBJ1-5|NA|TRBD1|TRBV19
CASSLHGQGQPQHF
TGTGCCAGTAGTCTACATGGACAGGGACAGCCCCAGCATTTT
>TRBJ2-1|NA|NA|TRBV13
CASSLGQGENEQFF
TGTGCCAGCAGCTTAGGTCAGGGTGAGAATGAGCAGTTCTTC
>TRBJ2-3|once|TRBD2|TRBV19
CASSIDQETSGGTDTQYF
TGTGCCAGTAGTATAGATCAGGAGACTAGCGGGGGCACAGATACGCAGTATTTT
>TRBJ1-2|NA|NA|TRBV20-1
CSARDAYGYTF
TGCAGTGCTAGAGATGCCTATGGCTACACCTTC
>TRBJ1-5|NA|TRBD1|TRBV27
CASSAGTGGIQPQHF
TGTGCCAGCAGCGCCGGGACAGGGGGCATACAGCCCCAGCATTTT
>TRBJ2-3|NA|TRBD1|TRBV5-4
CASNTGGGLADTQYF
TGTGCCAGCAACACAGGGGGCGGGTTGGCAGATACGCAGTATTTT
>TRBJ1-2|NA|TRBD1|TRBV6-5
CASRPRQGTYGYTF
TGTGCCAGCAGGCCCCGACAGGGGACCTATGGCTACACCTTC
>TRBJ1-1|NA|NA|TRBV27
CASRLGLWGNTEAFF
TGTGCCAGCAGGTTGGGGCTCTGGGGGAACACTGAAGCTTTCTTT
>TRBJ2-7|NA|NA|TRBV27
CASSLSRGRFGYEQYF
TGTGCCAGCAGTTTATCTAGAGGACGCTTCGGCTACGAGCAGTACTTC
>TRBJ2-5|NA|NA|TRBV10-1
CASSEAYQETQYF
TGCGCCAGCAGCGAAGCGTACCAAGAGACCCAGTACTTC
>TRBJ1-1|once|NA|TRBV30
CAWNLGGSTEAFF
TGTGCCTGGAACCTGGGAGGGAGCACTGAAGCTTTCTTT
>TRBJ2-1|once|NA|TRBV6-1
CASSEWVTVTYNEQFF
TGTGCCAGCAGTGAATGGGTGACCGTGACCTACAATGAGCAGTTCTTC
>TRBJ1-1|NA|NA|TRBV6-6
CASRLENTEAFF
TGTGCCAGCAGGCTGGAGAACACTGAAGCTTTCTTT
>TRBJ2-5|NA|NA|TRBV9
CASSVDPGQETQYF
TGTGCCAGCAGCGTAGACCCAGGGCAAGAGACCCAGTACTTC
>TRBJ2-3|NA|TRBD2|TRBV25-1
CASSPLGLREGPDTQYF
TGTGCCAGCAGTCCCCTCGGTTTGCGGGAGGGCCCAGATACGCAGTATTTT
>TRBJ2-3|NA|TRBD1|TRBV27
CASSWSGTGASDTQYF
TGTGCCAGCAGTTGGAGCGGGACAGGGGCTTCAGATACGCAGTATTTT
>TRBJ2-7|NA|NA|TRBV21-1
CASSKVQGQGLEQYF
TGTGCCAGCAGCAAAGTTCAGGGACAGGGTTTGGAGCAGTACTTC
>TRBJ2-7|NA|TRBD1|TRBV14
CASSQGVVTGQGGYEQYF
TGTGCCAGCAGCCAAGGTGTCGTAACTGGACAGGGTGGGTACGAGCAGTACTTC
>TRBJ2-3|NA|NA|TRBV10-1
CASSETDTQYF
TGCGCCAGCAGTGAGACAGATACGCAGTATTTT
>TRBJ1-2|NA|TRBD1|TRBV10-3
CASGQGDYGYTF
TGTGCCAGCGGACAGGGCGACTATGGCTACACCTTC
>TRBJ2-1|NA|NA|TRBV4-1
CASSQGEGRYNEQFF
TGCGCCAGCAGCCAAGGCGAGGGAAGATACAATGAGCAGTTCTTC
>TRBJ1-5|NA|NA|TRBV9
CASSGQLNQPQHF
TGTGCCAGCAGTGGACAGCTCAATCAGCCCCAGCATTTT
>TRBJ1-4|NA|TRBD1|TRBV15
CASRDRRSTNEKLFF
TGTGCCAGCCGGGACAGAAGGTCAACTAATGAAAAACTGTTTTTT
>TRBJ1-4|NA|TRBD1|TRBV4-1
CASSQDPGTGRKLFF
TGCGCCAGCAGCCAAGATCCAGGGACAGGGAGAAAACTGTTTTTT
>TRBJ1-6|NA|TRBD1|TRBV6-5
CASSWDRERPLHF
TGTGCCAGCAGTTGGGACAGAGAAAGACCCCTCCACTTT
>TRBJ1-2|NA|NA|TRBV27
CASSPKGRDVYGYTF
TGTGCCAGCAGTCCCAAAGGGAGGGACGTCTATGGCTACACCTTC
>TRBJ2-7|NA|NA|TRBV29-1
CSVAAADTYEQYF
TGCAGCGTTGCTGCAGCTGATACCTACGAGCAGTACTTC
>TRBJ1-4|NA|NA|TRBV6-1
CASTPAATNEKLFF
TGTGCCAGCACCCCTGCAGCAACTAATGAAAAACTGTTTTTT
>TRBJ2-7|NA|NA|TRBV5-6
CASSPGAGGYEQYF
TGTGCCAGCAGCCCAGGAGCGGGCGGCTACGAGCAGTACTTC
>TRBJ1-1|NA|NA|TRBV29-1
CSVLTGPTEAFF
TGCAGCGTGCTGACAGGCCCCACTGAAGCTTTCTTT
>TRBJ2-1|NA|TRBD1|TRBV5-4
CASSSGTAFYNEQFF
TGTGCCAGCAGCTCCGGGACAGCCTTCTACAATGAGCAGTTCTTC
>TRBJ2-2|NA|TRBD2|TRBV9
CASSRRLASYGELFF
TGTGCCAGCAGCCGCCGACTAGCCAGTTACGGGGAGCTGTTTTTT
>TRBJ1-2|NA|TRBD1|TRBV27
CAGSFSRQGMDGYTF
TGTGCCGGCAGTTTCTCCCGACAGGGGATGGATGGCTACACCTTC
>TRBJ1-1|NA|NA|TRBV6-1
CATRVRFTGLEEAFF
TGTGCCACTAGGGTCCGATTTACAGGCCTGGAAGAAGCTTTCTTT
>TRBJ2-3|NA|NA|TRBV27
CASSLSGSSTDTQYF
TGTGCCAGCTCGTTGTCCGGGTCCAGCACAGATACGCAGTATTTT
>TRBJ2-3|NA|TRBD1|TRBV13
CASRGTANTDTQYF
TGTGCCAGCAGGGGGACAGCGAACACAGATACGCAGTATTTT
>TRBJ2-3|NA|TRBD2|TRBV6-1
CASSLSGPLTDTQYF
TGTGCCAGCAGCCTTAGCGGGCCTCTAACAGATACGCAGTATTTT
>TRBJ1-2|once|NA|TRBV28
CATRPGGAFYGYTF
TGTGCCACCCGACCCGGGGGGGCGTTCTATGGCTACACCTTC
>TRBJ1-2|NA|NA|TRBV29-1
CSVEDLLQGTYGYTF
TGCAGCGTTGAAGATCTCCTGCAGGGGACCTATGGCTACACCTTC
>TRBJ2-5|NA|NA|TRBV7-2
CASSARTGWQETQYF
TGTGCCAGCAGCGCCCGAACAGGGTGGCAAGAGACCCAGTACTTC
>TRBJ1-1|NA|TRBD1|TRBV11-2
CASSLLGQGSMNTEAFF
TGTGCCAGCAGCTTACTGGGACAGGGTTCCATGAACACTGAAGCTTTCTTT
>TRBJ2-2|NA|NA|TRBV11-2
CASSLDRSLGGELFF
TGTGCCAGCAGCTTAGATAGGTCTTTGGGCGGGGAGCTGTTTTTT